A selection of T cell receptor beta chains follows, all from one sample in a study of blood T cell repertoires in COVID-19. Clones were read by immunoSEQ multiplex PCR, and TCRdb kept only the in-frame ones, dropping some. Among 70,000 to 95,000 clones, 88% were seen once, and the ten largest hold 7.5% to 9.5%. The sequenced material came from peripheral blood. The source of these receptors is a woman aged 70-85 years with acute or convalescent COVID-19. Each CDR3 is given with its conserved first and last residue. Fields, in order: J gene, clone size, D gene, V gene, CDR3 protein, CDR3 DNA. D genes are given only for firm matches. Clone sizes are given selectively: once, few, many, or a class where the clone is expanded.

TRBJ2-7	-	-	TRBV6-1	CASSEDTGSSYEQYF	TGTGCCAGCAGTGAAGACACAGGGAGCTCCTACGAGCAGTACTTC
TRBJ2-5	-	-	TRBV28	CASSLFGRGEAETQYF	TGTGCCAGCAGTTTATTTGGCAGGGGTGAAGCTGAGACCCAGTACTTC
TRBJ2-7	-	TRBD1	TRBV5-1	CASSLGGQGAYEQYF	TGCGCCAGCAGCTTGGGTGGACAGGGGGCCTACGAGCAGTACTTC
TRBJ1-6	few	TRBD1	TRBV19	CASREGARSYNSPLHF	TGTGCCAGTAGAGAGGGGGCGCGGTCCTATAATTCACCCCTCCACTTT
TRBJ1-2	-	-	TRBV19	CASSILLNYGYTF	TGTGCCAGTAGTATTTTGCTAAACTATGGCTACACCTTC
TRBJ2-7	-	-	TRBV2	CASKEGGRGYEQYF	TGTGCCAGCAAGGAGGGTGGTCGTGGGTACGAGCAGTACTTC
TRBJ1-3	-	-	TRBV6-1	CASSENAPGGNTIYF	TGTGCCAGCAGTGAAAACGCCCCGGGGGGAAACACCATATATTTT
TRBJ1-5	-	TRBD1	TRBV5-1	CASRLTGEEPQHF	TGCGCCAGCAGGTTAACAGGGGAGGAACCCCAGCATTTT
TRBJ1-4	-	TRBD1	TRBV19	CASSIARGNEKLFF	TGTGCCAGTAGTATAGCCAGGGGGAATGAAAAACTGTTTTTT
TRBJ2-1	-	-	TRBV4-2	CASSQRGSSYNEQFF	TGTGCCAGCAGCCAACGCGGTAGCTCCTACAATGAGCAGTTCTTC
TRBJ1-5	-	TRBD1	TRBV19	CASRGDRGGNQPQHF	TGTGCCAGTAGGGGGGACAGGGGCGGCAATCAGCCCCAGCATTTT
TRBJ2-7	once	-	TRBV5-6	CASSESGFYEQYF	TGTGCCAGCAGCGAATCAGGGTTCTACGAGCAGTACTTC
TRBJ2-7	-	TRBD1	TRBV28	CASSLWDRQEYEQYF	TGTGCCAGCAGCCTTTGGGACAGGCAGGAGTACGAGCAGTACTTC
TRBJ2-3	-	-	TRBV11-2	CASSLEYLSTDTQYF	TGTGCCAGCAGCTTAGAGTATCTGAGCACAGATACGCAGTATTTT
TRBJ2-1	-	TRBD2	TRBV28	CASSLGLEGNEQFF	TGTGCCAGCAGTCTGGGACTAGAAGGCAATGAGCAGTTCTTC
TRBJ2-5	-	TRBD1	TRBV9	CASSVGTGKGQETQYF	TGTGCCAGCAGCGTAGGGACAGGCAAGGGCCAAGAGACCCAGTACTTC
TRBJ2-2	-	TRBD1	TRBV27	CASRGTGNTGELFF	TGTGCCAGCAGAGGGACAGGGAACACCGGGGAGCTGTTTTTT
TRBJ2-5	-	TRBD2	TRBV13	CASSQLSGNSQETQYF	TGTGCCAGCAGCCAATTAAGCGGGAATAGTCAAGAGACCCAGTACTTC
TRBJ2-5	-	TRBD1	TRBV4-1	CASSQGGTVPKETQYF	TGCGCCAGCAGCCAAGGGGGGACAGTCCCGAAGGAGACCCAGTACTTC
TRBJ1-4	once	TRBD1	TRBV27	CASSFTGGRPSNEKLFF	TGTGCCAGCAGTTTCACAGGGGGAAGGCCGTCTAATGAAAAACTGTTTTTT
TRBJ1-1	-	-	TRBV11-2	CASSFTANTEAFF	TGTGCCAGCAGCTTTACAGCGAACACTGAAGCTTTCTTT
TRBJ2-1	-	-	TRBV13	CASSLGTGTEQFF	TGTGCCAGCAGCTTAGGCACAGGGACTGAGCAGTTCTTC
TRBJ2-1	-	-	TRBV18	CASSPPRTVSYNEQFF	TGTGCCAGCTCACCACCCAGGACAGTCTCCTACAATGAGCAGTTCTTC
TRBJ1-3	-	-	TRBV5-1	CASSLEVGLTGNTIYF	TGCGCCAGCAGCTTGGAGGTGGGGCTCACTGGAAACACCATATATTTT